The 26 T cell receptor beta chains in this list originate from one sample, sequenced in a study of T-cell memory formation after mild COVID-19. In TCRdb, the 5' RACE reads were re-called with MiXCR into one record per CDR3 protein. The sample lists hundreds of thousands of distinct CDR3 sequences, 25% to 30% occurring once. The sample consisted of PBMCs or a T cell subset sorted from them (not recorded which). Every receptor here comes from an adult woman who had mild COVID-19 (a few samples of this study predate the infection). Cell type and time point are not known.

On this clonotype itself: An end of the junction differs from the germline gene, which may be a read error. V and J are TRBV12-3 or TRBV12-4 and TRBJ2-1; tentative D call: TRBD1 (6 bases). This CDR3 spans 16 amino acids. The CDR3 loop is CASRLGSGAAYNEQFF. CDR3 coding DNA: TGTGCCAGCAGATTAGGTTCAGGGGCCGCCTACAATGAGCAGTTCTTC.

A few counts support this clonotype. V is TRBV7-9 and J is TRBJ2-1; D gene uncertain. Germline lookup yields CDR1 SEHNR and CDR2 FQNEAQ (reference sequence). The V end was cut by 2 bases, the J end by 3 bases, with 8 bases between. CDR3 length equals 14 residues. The CDR3 sequence: CASSLRSIYNEQFF. For the CDR3, the DNA is TGTGCCAGCAGCTTAAGGTCTATCTACAATGAGCAGTTCTTC.

A few counts support this clonotype. J is TRBJ2-3 and V is TRBV24-1; 7 bases agree with TRBD1. This CDR3 has 15 residues. With V trimmed by 3 bases and J by 3 bases, 5 bases remained unmatched. Looked up from germline, CDR1 is KGHDR and CDR2 is SFDVKD. The CDR3 nucleotides read TGTGCCACCAGTGATAACAGGGGATTAACAGATACGCAGTATTTT. The encoded protein is CATSDNRGLTDTQYF.

The CDR3 nucleotides read TGTGCCAGCAGTTACGGGGGATTCACAGATACGCAGTATTTT. Amino acids: CASSYGGFTDTQYF. The genes are TRBV6-5 and TRBJ2-3; D might be TRBD1 or TRBD2, each matching 5 bases. Trimming cost V 2 bases and J 2 bases, with 8 bases left between them. Germline V gene data show CDR1 as MNHEY and CDR2 as SVGAGI. This CDR3 is built from 14 residues.

This clonotype has more than one count but fewer than ten. This rearrangement joins TRBV6-6 to TRBJ2-3; 10 bases are shared with TRBD2. The CDR3 has 15 residues. J lost 4 bases, V lost 4 bases, and 5 bases had no gene match. In germline, CDR1 is MNHNY, CDR2 SVGAGI (reference sequence). The CDR3 DNA reads as TGTGCCAGCAGTTCGCCAGCGGGAGGGGCAGATACGCAGTATTTT. Translated, it gives CASSSPAGGADTQYF.

The rearrangement uses TRBV7-3 and TRBJ2-1; 10 bases match TRBD2. Per the germline V gene, CDR1 is SGHTA and CDR2 is FQGTGA. The CDR3 length is 16 residues. The junction had 4 bases not matched to a gene; V was cut back by 4 bases and J by 1 base. The CDR3 here is CASSSVAGGSYNEQFF. CDR3 in DNA: TGTGCCAGCAGCTCCGTAGCGGGAGGTTCCTACAATGAGCAGTTCTTC.

This clonotype was picked up a small number of times. The J gene is TRBJ1-2, the V gene TRBV7-9, with 8 bases lining up with TRBD1. V shed 5 bases and J 8 bases; nucleotides not matched to a gene: 7. The CDR3 extends over 13 amino acids. The V gene's germline CDR1 is SEHNR and CDR2 FQNEAQ (reference sequence). Written as DNA, the CDR3 is TGTGCCAGCAGCCCTCAGGGGGCACGGGGCTACACCTTC. It yields the protein CASSPQGARGYTF.

CDR3 loop: CASGGPFSSMNTEAFF. The CDR3 nucleotides are TGTGCCAGCGGGGGGCCCTTCTCCAGCATGAACACTGAAGCTTTCTTT. This chain joins TRBV25-1 and TRBJ1-1, with a possible D match to TRBD1 (6 bases). The CDR3 is 16 residues long. The germline gives CDR1 MGHDK, CDR2 SYGVNS. The ends were cut back, 8 bases at V and 0 bases at J, with 19 bases in the middle.

This clonotype occurred a few times. V is TRBV7-9 and J is TRBJ2-3; 12 nucleotides agree with TRBD2. Germline lookup yields CDR1 SEHNR and CDR2 FQNEAQ (reference sequence). This CDR3 has 14 amino acids. Unmatched junction bases numbered 3, after V lost 7 bases and J lost 4 bases. In DNA, the CDR3 is TGTGCCAGCACGACTAGCGGGAGCGCAGATACGCAGTATTTT. Residues: CASTTSGSADTQYF. The full variable domain, completed using reference TRBV7-9 and TRBJ2-3, is DTGVSQNPRHKITKRGQNVTFRCDPISEHNRLYWYRQTLGQGPEFLTYFQNEAQLEKSRLLSDRFSAERPKGSFSTLEIQRTEQGDSAMYLCASTTSGSADTQYFGPGTRLTVL.

V and J are TRBV7-9 and TRBJ2-1; possibly TRBD1 for D (5 bases). CDR3 length: 16 residues. Deletions cut 4 bases from V and 5 bases from J, with 18 bases between. Germline CDR1 SEHNR, CDR2 FQNEAQ (reference sequence). CDR3 DNA sequence: TGTGCCAGCAGCTCAGACCCAGGGCAACCAAACAATGAGCAGTTCTTC. Its translation is CASSSDPGQPNNEQFF.

V is TRBV9 and J is TRBJ2-1, with 9 bases matching TRBD2. CDR1 SGDLS and CDR2 YYNGEE come from the germline V gene. The length of the CDR3 is 16 residues. With V trimmed by 4 bases and J by 4 bases, 9 bases remained unmatched. The CDR3 bases are TGTGCCAGCAGCCGACGGACTAGCGCCCTTTACAATGAGCAGTTCTTC. It encodes CASSRRTSALYNEQFF. Filled out from reference TRBV9 and TRBJ2-1, the complete variable domain reads DSGVTQTPKHLITATGQRVTLRCSPRSGDLSVYWYQQSLDQGLQFLIQYYNGEERAKGNILERFSAQQFPDLHSELNLSSLELGDSALYFCASSRRTSALYNEQFFGPGTRLTVL.

This clonotype was seen ten or more times. One end of the junction does not line up with germline, which may come from a read error. The chain links TRBV5-1 to TRBJ2-3, with D hard to call. Germline loops: CDR1 SGHRS, CDR2 YFSETQ. CDR3 length equals 12 residues. The CDR3 DNA is TGTGCCAGCAGTACTGGTACAGATACGCAGTATTTT. The encoded protein is CASSTGTDTQYF.

A few counts support this clonotype. The CDR3 spells CASSHLWTSGDNPHNEQFF. The CDR3 bases are TGTGCCAGCAGTCATCTCTGGACTAGCGGGGATAATCCCCACAATGAGCAGTTCTTC. The chain links TRBV6-2 or TRBV6-3 to TRBJ2-1; 12 bases line up with TRBD2. Germline CDR1 MNHEY, CDR2 SVGEGT. The CDR3 has 19 amino acids. Germline trimming cut 5 bases from V and 5 bases from J; bases unmatched to any gene: 16.

This chain connects TRBV5-1 to TRBJ1-1, with D possibly TRBD1 on 5 matching bases. Germline CDR1 SGHRS, CDR2 YFSETQ. The V end was cut by 1 base, the J end by 11 bases, with 21 bases between. The CDR3 is 15 amino acids. CDR3 residues: CASSLSTLGGTHAFF. CDR3 nucleotide sequence: TGCGCCAGCAGCTTGTCTACTCTTGGGGGGACGCACGCTTTCTTT.

J is TRBJ2-7 and V is TRBV12-5; TRBD1 aligns across 7 bases. V dropped 1 base and J dropped 6; count of bases not matched to a gene: 3. The CDR3 is made up of 13 amino acids. In germline, CDR1 is LGHNT, CDR2 FRNRAP. Here the CDR3 DNA reads TGTGCTAGTGGTTTGGGTTCAGGGGGCGAGCAGTACTTC. Its protein is CASGLGSGGEQYF.

V is TRBV7-2 and J is TRBJ2-5; tentative D call: TRBD1 (6 bases). This CDR3 comprises 13 residues. V lost 6 bases to trimming and J lost 0 bases, with 8 bases between them. CDR1 is SGHTA and CDR2 is FQGNSA in the germline V gene. For the CDR3, the DNA is TGTGCCAGCAGTCAGGGGTACCAAGAGACCCAGTACTTC. Residues: CASSQGYQETQYF.

The CDR3 sequence is CASSLAGQKDHEQFF. The CDR3, as DNA: TGTGCCAGCAGTTTAGCGGGTCAAAAGGACCATGAGCAGTTCTTC. The gene calls are TRBV27 and TRBJ2-1; the D gene is possibly TRBD2 (5 bases). The CDR3 runs 15 residues. The V end was cut by 2 bases, the J end by 8 bases, with 16 bases between. CDR1 MNHEY and CDR2 SMNVEV come from the germline V gene (reference sequence).

The table lists this clonotype with a few counts. The V and J genes are TRBV6-1 and TRBJ1-2, with D possibly TRBD1 on 6 matching bases. Per germline, CDR1 MNHNS and CDR2 SASEGT. With 7 bases removed from V and 6 bases from J, the gap between germline ends came to 15 bases. The CDR3 runs to 13 residues. The CDR3 region is CASMYRVLDGYTF. CDR3 nucleotide sequence: TGTGCCAGCATGTACAGGGTCCTTGATGGCTACACCTTC.

The chain carries TRBV2 and TRBJ2-7, with 7 bases identical to TRBD1. V trimming: 3 bases; J trimming: 6 bases; junction bases outside the gene matches: 14. Germline values: CDR1 SNHLY, CDR2 FYNNEI. The CDR3 consists of 16 residues. CDR3: CASSDMGTVRRAEQYF. CDR3 nucleotide sequence: TGTGCCAGCAGTGATATGGGGACAGTCCGTCGCGCCGAGCAGTACTTC.

The table lists this clonotype with a few counts. The chain joins TRBV7-8 to TRBJ2-6; D is ambiguous. Germline loops: CDR1 SGHVS, CDR2 FQNEAQ. Trimming cost V 5 bases and J 1 base, with 6 bases left between them. CDR3 length: 14 residues. CDR3 sequence reads: CASSQPSGANVLTF. The DNA for the CDR3 is TGTGCCAGCAGCCAACCGTCTGGGGCCAACGTCCTGACTTTC.

V and J are TRBV20-1 and TRBJ1-1; D perhaps matches TRBD1 (5 bases). The V gene lost 0 bases and the J gene lost 10 bases, with 15 bases spanning the gap. The CDR3 runs to 13 residues. The V gene's germline CDR1 is DFQATT and CDR2 SNEGSKA (reference sequence). DNA for the CDR3: TGCAGTGCTAGAGACGGGACCAAGTTCGGAGCTTTCTTT. Encoded protein: CSARDGTKFGAFF.

In its sample, this clonotype was seen many times. The chain carries TRBV20-1 and TRBJ2-2; D gene uncertain. The CDR3 has 15 residues. CDR1 is DFQATT, CDR2 SNEGSKA, per germline (reference sequence). With 3 bases removed from V and 3 bases from J, the gap between germline ends came to 14 bases. The CDR3: CSASSQESYTGELFF. Here the CDR3 DNA reads TGCAGTGCTAGTTCGCAGGAGTCGTACACCGGGGAGCTGTTTTTT.

This sequence joins TRBV18 and TRBJ2-1, with TRBD1 matching over 7 bases. Trimming took 6 bases from V and 7 from J; bases not matched to a gene: 12. CDR1 is KGHSH, CDR2 LQKENI, per germline. The CDR3 contains 15 residues. The CDR3 loop reads CASSGSPGQTNEQFF. In DNA, the CDR3 is TGTGCCAGCTCGGGATCACCGGGACAGACTAATGAGCAGTTCTTC.

This clonotype was seen a few times. The chain has TRBV12-3 or TRBV12-4 and TRBJ1-3; 8 bases map to TRBD1. The CDR3 has 12 amino acids. The trim removed 11 bases at V and 8 bases at J, leaving 8 bases unmatched. The CDR3 DNA follows: TGTGCCGGACAGGGAGAGGTAGACACCATATATTTT. The encoded protein is CAGQGEVDTIYF.

A few counts support this clonotype. The chain couples TRBV4-2 to TRBJ2-5, with 8 bases aligning to TRBD1. The germline gives CDR1 LGHNA, CDR2 YNFKEQ. Trimming cost V 1 base and J 5 bases; bases outside gene matches: 6. The CDR3 runs to 15 residues. The CDR3 region has the DNA TGTGCCAGCAGCCAAGCCGGACAGGGCGGCGAGACCCAGTACTTC. Amino acid sequence: CASSQAGQGGETQYF.

V is TRBV2 and J is TRBJ2-3; TRBD2 matches 10 bases. Germline lookup yields CDR1 SNHLY and CDR2 FYNNEI. The CDR3 totals 13 residues. Germline trimming cut 7 bases from V and 6 bases from J; bases unmatched to any gene: 4. CDR3 in DNA: TGTGCCAGCAAGGGACTAGCGTGGGATACGCAGTATTTT. It codes for CASKGLAWDTQYF.